The 30 T cell receptor beta chains below were found in one sample sequenced in a study of T cell responses to AZD1222 COVID-19 vaccine. Some clones are missing from TCRdb's copy, which holds only in-frame ones; the method was immunoSEQ multiplex PCR. The data show about 35,000 clones, about nine tenths seen once. Sequenced material: peripheral blood, taken 28 days after the second AZD1222 dose. The receptors were sampled from an adult who received the AZD1222 COVID-19 vaccine.

In its sample, this clone was seen once. The chain joins TRBV6-5 to TRBJ1-6; D possibly corresponds to TRBD1 (5 bases). The CDR3 is 13 residues long. V was shortened by 6 bases and J by 9 bases, with 12 bases between the two germline ends. CDR1 MNHEY and CDR2 SVGAGI come from the germline V gene. CDR3 residues: CASSKTALSPLHF. The CDR3, as DNA: TGTGCCAGCAGCAAGACAGCACTTTCACCCCTCCACTTT.

V and J are TRBV7-9 and TRBJ2-3, with a tentative D call TRBD1 (6 bases). Germline assignment: CDR1 SEHNR and CDR2 FQNEAQ (reference sequence). The CDR3 runs to 14 residues. The ends were cut back, 4 bases at V and 2 bases at J, with 10 bases in the middle. The CDR3 spells CASSYGQNTDTQYF. For the CDR3, the DNA is TGTGCCAGCAGCTATGGACAGAACACAGATACGCAGTATTTT. Full variable domain (outside the CDR3, taken from reference TRBV7-9 and TRBJ2-3): DTGVSQNPRHKITKRGQNVTFRCDPISEHNRLYWYRQTLGQGPEFLTYFQNEAQLEKSRLLSDRFSAERPKGSFSTLEIQRTEQGDSAMYLCASSYGQNTDTQYFGPGTRLTVL.

This chain joins TRBV6-5 and TRBJ2-2; TRBD1 agrees at 7 bases. The CDR3 contains 12 residues. The germline gives CDR1 MNHEY, CDR2 SVGAGI. The V segment lost 8 bases and the J segment 9 bases; nucleotides outside the gene matches: 6. The CDR3 nucleotides read TGTGCCAGCTCGCCAGGGGGTTGGGAGCTGTTTTTT. Translation gives CASSPGGWELFF.

V and J are TRBV7-9 and TRBJ1-1; D possibly corresponds to TRBD1 (5 bases). The germline V gene has CDR1 SEHNR and CDR2 FQNEAQ (reference sequence). V gave up 7 bases and J gave up 5 bases, with 23 bases separating them. The CDR3 has 16 amino acids. The CDR3 reads CASTLLVGGMRTEAFF. DNA of the CDR3: TGTGCCAGCACCTTGCTGGTGGGGGGGATGAGGACTGAAGCTTTCTTT.

This chain connects TRBV3-1 (or the pseudogene TRBV3-2) to TRBJ2-7; D gene unclear. V lost 1 base and J 2 bases, leaving 3 bases between the germline ends. CDR1 is LGHDT, CDR2 YNNKEL, per germline (reference sequence). The length of the CDR3 is 12 residues. The CDR3: CASSQVPYEQYF. CDR3 sequence (DNA): TGTGCCAGCAGCCAAGTCCCCTACGAGCAGTACTTC.

The V gene is TRBV18, the J gene TRBJ2-7; the match to TRBD1 covers 8 bases. This CDR3 spans 13 amino acids. Looked up from germline, CDR1 is KGHSH and CDR2 is LQKENI. Germline trimming cut 5 bases from V and 5 bases from J; bases unmatched to any gene: 5. CDR3 in DNA: TGTGCCAGCTCAAAGGACAGGGTTGACGAGCAGTACTTC. This translates into CASSKDRVDEQYF. Combining the CDR3 with reference TRBV18 and TRBJ2-7 gives the whole variable domain NAGVMQNPRHLVRRRGQEARLRCSPMKGHSHVYWYRQLPEEGLKFMVYLQKENIIDESGMPKERFSAEFPKEGPSILRIQQVVRGDSAAYFCASSKDRVDEQYFGPGTRLTVT.

J is TRBJ1-4 and V is TRBV2; TRBD1 matches at 9 bases. Germline V gene data show CDR1 as SNHLY and CDR2 as FYNNEI. The CDR3 runs 14 residues. Germline trimming cut 5 bases from V and 7 bases from J; bases unmatched to any gene: 5. CDR3 sequence (DNA): TGTGCCAGCAGTCCCGGGACAGGGCCTGAAAAACTGTTTTTT. It encodes CASSPGTGPEKLFF.

The chain combines TRBV5-4 with TRBJ2-7; 7 bases are a match to TRBD1. The trim removed 3 bases at V and 0 bases at J, leaving 3 bases unmatched. The CDR3 totals 14 residues. The germline V gene has CDR1 SGHNT and CDR2 YYREEE (reference sequence). In DNA form, the CDR3 reads TGTGCCAGCAGCTCCAGACAGGGCTCCTACGAGCAGTACTTC. This gives the protein CASSSRQGSYEQYF.

The V and J genes are TRBV19 and TRBJ1-5; D is perhaps TRBD1 (6 bases). V was pared by 4 bases and J by 4 bases, with 14 bases between. Per germline, CDR1 LNHDA and CDR2 SQIVND (reference sequence). The CDR3 consists of 15 residues. This CDR3 reads CASSTLQGPNQPQHF. In DNA, the CDR3 is TGTGCCAGTAGTACCCTACAGGGACCGAATCAGCCCCAGCATTTT.

The rearrangement joins TRBV30 to TRBJ2-2; no definite D call. The CDR3 is made up of 15 amino acids. CDR1 GTSNPN and CDR2 SVGIG come from the germline V gene (reference sequence). V lost 5 bases and J lost 3, with 16 bases in between. CDR3 loop: CAWGKFAMDTGELFF. The CDR3 DNA sequence: TGTGCCTGGGGTAAATTTGCGATGGACACCGGGGAGCTGTTTTTT.

The chain recombines TRBV30 with TRBJ1-4, with no clear D. Germline CDR1 is GTSNPN and CDR2 is SVGIG (reference sequence). V was cut by 3 bases and J by 4 bases, with 12 bases left in between. The CDR3 consists of 14 residues. This chain's CDR3 is CAWSPRTYNEKLFF. Here the CDR3 DNA reads TGTGCCTGGAGCCCCAGGACGTATAATGAAAAACTGTTTTTT.

In regard to this clone: Other DNA sequences from this sample encode an identical CDR3 as well. The chain combines TRBV3-1 (or the pseudogene TRBV3-2) with TRBJ1-5, with D possibly being TRBD1 (6 bases). V was shortened by 4 bases and J by 2 bases, with 9 bases between the two germline ends. CDR1 LGHDT and CDR2 YNNKEL come from the germline V gene (reference sequence). This CDR3 contains 14 residues. CDR3 DNA sequence: TGTGCCAGCAGCCCAAGGGGGGGCAATCAGCCCCAGCATTTT. Translating gives CASSPRGGNQPQHF.

This clone was recorded only once. This chain connects TRBV7-6 to TRBJ2-3; 9 positions match TRBD2. In germline, CDR1 is SGHVS, CDR2 FNYEAQ. This CDR3 is 15 amino acids long. Trimming at V came to 3 bases and at J to 4 bases, leaving 5 bases not matched to a gene. The CDR3 DNA reads TGTGCCAGCAGCTTTCTGACTAGCGGATCAGATACGCAGTATTTT. Encoded protein: CASSFLTSGSDTQYF.

The chain has TRBV7-9 and TRBJ1-1; D remains unclear. The CDR3 has 13 residues. Germline CDR1 reads SEHNR; CDR2 reads FQNEAQ (reference sequence). V lost 2 bases and J lost 5, with 9 bases in between. The CDR3 bases are TGTGCCAGCAGCTTATTCGGGAGAACTGAAGCTTTCTTT. Its protein is CASSLFGRTEAFF.

This clone was picked up one time. V usage is TRBV2 and J usage is TRBJ1-2; the D gene is possibly TRBD1 (5 bases). Looked up from germline, CDR1 is SNHLY and CDR2 is FYNNEI. The V end lost 2 bases, the J end lost 2 bases, and 12 bases lay between the germline ends. The CDR3 extends over 15 amino acids. Written as DNA, the CDR3 is TGTGCCAGCAGTGAAAGTACTCGGGGGAACTATGGCTACACCTTC. Protein product: CASSESTRGNYGYTF. The variable domain in full, completed from reference TRBV2 and TRBJ1-2, reads EPEVTQTPSHQVTQMGQEVILRCVPISNHLYFYWYRQILGQKVEFLVSFYNNEISEKSEIFDDQFSVERPDGSNFTLKIRSTKLEDSAMYFCASSESTRGNYGYTFGSGTRLTVV.

Turning to this clone: The junction does not match germline at one end; this may be a read error. The V and J genes are TRBV19 and TRBJ1-5, with 8 positions matching TRBD1. CDR3 length: 15 amino acids. Per the germline V gene, CDR1 is LNHDA and CDR2 is SQIVND (reference sequence). Here the CDR3 DNA reads TGTGCCAGTAGTCCAACAGGGGGGAGCAATCAGCTCCAGCATTTT. Translated: CASSPTGGSNQLQHF.

This clone was seen only a few times. The chain carries TRBV2 and TRBJ1-3; no firm D call. Trimming took 2 bases from V and 4 from J, leaving 12 bases between them. Germline lookup yields CDR1 SNHLY and CDR2 FYNNEI. The CDR3 totals 15 residues. CDR3 in DNA: TGTGCCAGCAGTGAAAAGTCAGGCCTCGGAAACACCATATATTTT. It translates to CASSEKSGLGNTIYF.

The chain links TRBV10-2 to TRBJ1-5; D uncertain. The CDR3 has 15 residues. V dropped 3 bases and J dropped 5 bases, with 14 bases sitting between them. CDR1 WSHSY and CDR2 SAAADI come from the germline V gene. The CDR3 nucleotides are TGCGCCAGCAGTGACGGCTCGAGCATCGATCAGCCCCAGCATTTT. Translating it yields CASSDGSSIDQPQHF.

The J gene is TRBJ2-1, the V gene TRBV15; D is ambiguous. Trimming shortened V by 0 bases and J by 8 bases, and 11 bases separated the two germline ends. The CDR3 consists of 14 residues. Germline V gene sequence: CDR1 LNHNV, CDR2 YYDKDF (reference sequence). As DNA, the CDR3 is TGTGCCACCAGCAGAGATGTAGCCTCCCATGAGCAGTTCTTC. Residues: CATSRDVASHEQFF.

V is TRBV6-1 and J is TRBJ2-2; D uncertain. V lost 1 base to trimming and J lost 1 base, with 10 bases between them. CDR1 and CDR2 from the germline V gene are MNHNS and SASEGT. This CDR3 region has 16 residues. The CDR3 DNA reads TGTGCCAGCAGTGAAGATTCTGGCGGGAACACCGGGGAGCTGTTTTTT. Its translation: CASSEDSGGNTGELFF.

The chain joins TRBV6-1 to TRBJ1-2; 9 bases map to TRBD1. The CDR3 is made up of 14 amino acids. The germline V gene encodes CDR1 MNHNS and CDR2 SASEGT. V lost 1 base and J lost 4; bases outside the gene matches: 1. In nucleotides, the CDR3 is TGTGCCAGCAGTGAAGGGACAGGGGTCTATGGCTACACCTTC. This translates into CASSEGTGVYGYTF.

V and J are TRBV27 and TRBJ1-3, with 8 bases identical to TRBD1. V trimming: 6 bases; J trimming: 1 base; junction bases outside the gene matches: 2. The germline gives CDR1 MNHEY, CDR2 SMNVEV (reference sequence). The CDR3 length is 14 residues. As DNA, the CDR3 is TGTGCCAGCAGCAGGGGGCAATCTGGAAACACCATATATTTT. Translation: CASSRGQSGNTIYF.

The chain employs TRBV28 and TRBJ2-1; TRBD2 aligns across 8 bases. Germline lookup yields CDR1 MDHEN and CDR2 SYDVKM. Trimming removed 5 bases from V and 6 bases from J; junction bases left unmatched: 12. This CDR3 region has 16 residues. CDR3 loop: CASSPPGLAAGNEQFF. The CDR3 coding sequence is TGTGCCAGCAGTCCGCCTGGACTAGCCGCCGGCAATGAGCAGTTCTTC.

Only a few counts were recorded for this clone. V is TRBV10-3 and J is TRBJ1-2; D is perhaps TRBD1 (6 bases). Germline assignment: CDR1 ENHRY and CDR2 SYGVKD. V lost 4 bases to trimming and J lost 4 bases, with 10 bases between them. The CDR3 runs to 13 residues. The CDR3 protein is CAISADRGYGYTF. Here the CDR3 DNA reads TGTGCCATCAGTGCGGACAGAGGCTATGGCTACACCTTC.

The rearrangement joins TRBV7-2 to TRBJ2-1; TRBD1 matches 8 bases. The CDR3 consists of 16 residues. Germline CDR1 reads SGHTA; CDR2 reads FQGNSA. With 1 base clipped from V and 7 bases from J, the junction kept 9 bases outside the gene matches. This chain's CDR3 is CASSLDPPDRENEQFF. CDR3 nucleotide sequence: TGTGCCAGCAGCTTAGATCCCCCGGACAGGGAAAATGAGCAGTTCTTC.

This clone occurred a few times. This sequence joins TRBV5-6 and TRBJ2-5; no reliable D call. Germline loops: CDR1 SGHDT, CDR2 YYEEEE. The CDR3 totals 14 residues. The germline V and J ends were trimmed by 2 bases and 5 bases, with 13 bases remaining between them. The CDR3 loop reads CASSFRPQGETQYF. CDR3 coding DNA: TGTGCCAGCAGCTTTCGGCCGCAAGGGGAGACCCAGTACTTC.

V usage is TRBV19 and J usage is TRBJ2-5; possible D gene TRBD2, 5 bases. The CDR3 sequence is 12 residues long. V was cut by 11 bases and J by 5 bases, with 15 bases left in between. The germline CDR1 and CDR2 sequences are LNHDA and SQIVND (reference sequence). The CDR3 is CAAEGDGETQYF. In nucleotides, the CDR3 is TGTGCCGCAGAGGGAGATGGGGAGACCCAGTACTTC.

The gene calls are TRBV5-1 and TRBJ1-2, with a possible D match to TRBD1 (6 bases). The CDR3 is 14 residues long. CDR1 and CDR2 from the germline V gene are SGHRS and YFSETQ. V shed 1 base and J shed 8 bases, with 15 bases lying between them. CDR3 sequence reads: CASSLTGPGEGYTF. The DNA for the CDR3 is TGCGCCAGCAGCTTGACAGGGCCCGGAGAGGGCTACACCTTC.

Written as DNA, the CDR3 is TGTGCCAGCAGCCCCCCGGGACTAGCAGACTACGAGCAGTACTTC. Translated: CASSPPGLADYEQYF. This chain links TRBV5-4 with TRBJ2-7; 9 nucleotides match TRBD2. V dropped 4 bases and J dropped 3; count of bases not matched to a gene: 8. Germline V gives CDR1 SGHNT, CDR2 YYREEE (reference sequence). The CDR3 has 15 amino acids. The full variable domain, with the rest looked up from reference TRBV5-4 and TRBJ2-7, is ETGVTQSPTHLIKTRGQQVTLRCSSQSGHNTVSWYQQALGQGPQFIFQYYREEENGRGNFPPRFSGLQFPNYSSELNVNALELDDSALYLCASSPPGLADYEQYFGPGTRLTVT.

The V call is TRBV5-4, the J call TRBJ2-1; TRBD2 matches 10 bases. The CDR3 consists of 16 residues. Germline CDR1 is SGHNT and CDR2 is YYREEE (reference sequence). The junction had 3 bases not matched to a gene; V was cut back by 1 base and J by 2 bases. This CDR3 reads CASSLIAGGAYNEQFF. CDR3 bases: TGTGCCAGCAGCTTGATAGCGGGAGGCGCCTACAATGAGCAGTTCTTC. The whole variable domain, filled in from reference TRBV5-4 and TRBJ2-1, reads ETGVTQSPTHLIKTRGQQVTLRCSSQSGHNTVSWYQQALGQGPQFIFQYYREEENGRGNFPPRFSGLQFPNYSSELNVNALELDDSALYLCASSLIAGGAYNEQFFGPGTRLTVL.